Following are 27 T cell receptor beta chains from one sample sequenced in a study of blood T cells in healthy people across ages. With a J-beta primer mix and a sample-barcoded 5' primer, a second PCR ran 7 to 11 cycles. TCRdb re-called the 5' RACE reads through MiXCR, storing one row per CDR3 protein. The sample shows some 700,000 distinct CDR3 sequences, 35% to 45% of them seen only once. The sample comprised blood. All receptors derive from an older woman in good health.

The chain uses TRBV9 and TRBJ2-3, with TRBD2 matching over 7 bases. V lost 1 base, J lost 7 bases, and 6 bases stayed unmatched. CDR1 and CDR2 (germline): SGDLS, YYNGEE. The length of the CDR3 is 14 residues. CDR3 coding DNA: TGTGCCAGCAGCGTAAGCGGGGACCGCCATACGCAGTATTTT. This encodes CASSVSGDRHTQYF.

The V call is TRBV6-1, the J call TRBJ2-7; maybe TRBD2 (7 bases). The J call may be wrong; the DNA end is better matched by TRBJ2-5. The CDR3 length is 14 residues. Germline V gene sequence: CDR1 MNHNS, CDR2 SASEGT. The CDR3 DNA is TGTGCCAGCAGCGCTGGGGGGGGCGAGGAGACCCAGTACTTC. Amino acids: CASSAGGGEETQYF.

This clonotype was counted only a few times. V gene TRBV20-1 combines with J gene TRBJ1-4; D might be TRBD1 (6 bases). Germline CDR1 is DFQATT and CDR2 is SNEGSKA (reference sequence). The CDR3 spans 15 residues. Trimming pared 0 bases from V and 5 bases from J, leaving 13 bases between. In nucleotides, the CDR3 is TGCAGTGCTAGAGATCTTCGTCAGGGGAATGAAAAACTGTTTTTT. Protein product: CSARDLRQGNEKLFF.

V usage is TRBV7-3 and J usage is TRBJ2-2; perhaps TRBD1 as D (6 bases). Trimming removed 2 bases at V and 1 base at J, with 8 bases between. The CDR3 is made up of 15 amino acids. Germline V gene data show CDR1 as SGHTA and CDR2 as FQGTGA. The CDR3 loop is CASSLRRGNTGELFF. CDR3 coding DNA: TGTGCCAGCAGCTTACGCAGGGGGAACACCGGGGAGCTGTTTTTT.

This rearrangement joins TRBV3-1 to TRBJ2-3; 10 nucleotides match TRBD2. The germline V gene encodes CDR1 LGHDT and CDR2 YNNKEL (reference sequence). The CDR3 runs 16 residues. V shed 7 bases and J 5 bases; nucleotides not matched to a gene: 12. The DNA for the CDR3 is TGTGCCAGCATATCGACCAGCGGGGGGGCGGGAGATACGCAGTATTTT. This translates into CASISTSGGAGDTQYF.

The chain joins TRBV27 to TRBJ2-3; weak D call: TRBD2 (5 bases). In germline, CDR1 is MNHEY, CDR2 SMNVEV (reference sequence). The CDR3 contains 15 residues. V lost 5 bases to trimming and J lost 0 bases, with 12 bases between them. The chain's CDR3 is CASSARVPSTDTQYF. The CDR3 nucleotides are TGTGCCAGCAGTGCGCGGGTCCCTAGCACAGATACGCAGTATTTT.

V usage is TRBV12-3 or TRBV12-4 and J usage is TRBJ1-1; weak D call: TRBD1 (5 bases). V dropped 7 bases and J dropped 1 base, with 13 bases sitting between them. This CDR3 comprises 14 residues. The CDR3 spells CASTSGTENTEAFF. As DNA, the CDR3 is TGTGCCAGCACCTCCGGGACGGAGAACACTGAAGCTTTCTTT.

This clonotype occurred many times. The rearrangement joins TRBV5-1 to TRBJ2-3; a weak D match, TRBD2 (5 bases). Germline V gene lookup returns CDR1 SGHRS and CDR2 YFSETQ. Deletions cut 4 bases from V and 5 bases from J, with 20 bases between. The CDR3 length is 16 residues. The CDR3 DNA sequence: TGCGCCAGCAGCACTCGGACGGGAATGCTGGGAGATACGCAGTATTTT. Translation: CASSTRTGMLGDTQYF. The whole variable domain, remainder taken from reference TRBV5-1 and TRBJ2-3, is KAGVTQTPRYLIKTRGQQVTLSCSPISGHRSVSWYQQTPGQGLQFLFEYFSETQRNKGNFPGRFSGRQFSNSRSEMNVSTLELGDSALYLCASSTRTGMLGDTQYFGPGTRLTVL.

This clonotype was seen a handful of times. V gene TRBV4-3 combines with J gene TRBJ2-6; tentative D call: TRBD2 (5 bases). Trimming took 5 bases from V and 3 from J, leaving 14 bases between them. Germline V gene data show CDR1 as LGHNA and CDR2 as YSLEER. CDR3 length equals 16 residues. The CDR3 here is CASSNPRGLGANVLTF. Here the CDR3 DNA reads TGCGCCAGCAGCAACCCGAGAGGGCTTGGGGCCAACGTCCTGACTTTC.

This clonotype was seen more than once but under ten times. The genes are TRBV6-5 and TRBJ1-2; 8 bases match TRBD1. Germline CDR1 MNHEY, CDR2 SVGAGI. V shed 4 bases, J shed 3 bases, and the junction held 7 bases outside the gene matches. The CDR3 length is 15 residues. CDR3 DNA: TGTGCCAGCAGTTTCAACGGACAGGGACACTATGGCTACACCTTC. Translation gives CASSFNGQGHYGYTF.

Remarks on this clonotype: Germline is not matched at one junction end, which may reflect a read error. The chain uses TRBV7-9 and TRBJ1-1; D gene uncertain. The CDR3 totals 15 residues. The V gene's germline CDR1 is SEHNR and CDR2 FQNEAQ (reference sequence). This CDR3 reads CTSSLAKLGGTEAFF. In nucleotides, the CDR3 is TGTACCAGCAGCTTAGCCAAACTAGGTGGCACTGAAGCTTTCTTT.

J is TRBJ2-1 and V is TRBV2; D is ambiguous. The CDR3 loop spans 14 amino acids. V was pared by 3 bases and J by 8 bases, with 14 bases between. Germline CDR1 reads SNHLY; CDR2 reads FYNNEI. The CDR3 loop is CASSDPRVTDEQFF. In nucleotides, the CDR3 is TGTGCCAGCAGTGACCCCCGAGTCACGGATGAGCAGTTCTTC. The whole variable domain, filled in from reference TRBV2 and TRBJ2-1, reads EPEVTQTPSHQVTQMGQEVILRCVPISNHLYFYWYRQILGQKVEFLVSFYNNEISEKSEIFDDQFSVERPDGSNFTLKIRSTKLEDSAMYFCASSDPRVTDEQFFGPGTRLTVL.

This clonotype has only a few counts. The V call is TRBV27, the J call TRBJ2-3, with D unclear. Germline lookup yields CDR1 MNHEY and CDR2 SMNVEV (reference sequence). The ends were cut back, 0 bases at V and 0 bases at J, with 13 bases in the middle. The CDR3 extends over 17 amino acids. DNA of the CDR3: TGTGCCAGCAGTTTATCGAGTCGCGGTCCTAGCACAGATACGCAGTATTTT. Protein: CASSLSSRGPSTDTQYF.

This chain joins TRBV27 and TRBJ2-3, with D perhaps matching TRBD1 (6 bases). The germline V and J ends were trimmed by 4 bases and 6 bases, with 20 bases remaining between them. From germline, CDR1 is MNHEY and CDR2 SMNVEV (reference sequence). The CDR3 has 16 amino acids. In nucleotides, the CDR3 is TGTGCCAGCAGTTCCCTGGGGGACATCGGAAGGGATACGCAGTATTTT. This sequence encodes CASSSLGDIGRDTQYF.

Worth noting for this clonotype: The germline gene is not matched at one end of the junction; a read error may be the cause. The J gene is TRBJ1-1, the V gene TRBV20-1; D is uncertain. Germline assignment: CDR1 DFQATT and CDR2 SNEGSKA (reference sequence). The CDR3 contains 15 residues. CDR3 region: CSARPRTAGNAEAFF. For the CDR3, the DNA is TGCAGTGCTAGACCCCGTACGGCGGGGAACGCTGAAGCTTTCTTT.

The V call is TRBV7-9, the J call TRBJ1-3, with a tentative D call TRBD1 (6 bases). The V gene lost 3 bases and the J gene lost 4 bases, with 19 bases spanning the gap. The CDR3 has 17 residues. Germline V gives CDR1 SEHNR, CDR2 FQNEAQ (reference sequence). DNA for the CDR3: TGTGCCAGCAGCTTCAGCGGGGAGGGGGTTGGCGGAAACACCATATATTTT. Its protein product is CASSFSGEGVGGNTIYF.

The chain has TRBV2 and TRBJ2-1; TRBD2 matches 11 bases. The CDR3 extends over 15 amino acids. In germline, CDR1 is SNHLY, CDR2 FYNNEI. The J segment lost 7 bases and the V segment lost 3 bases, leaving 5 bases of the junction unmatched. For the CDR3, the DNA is TGTGCCAGCAGTGATACTAGCGGGAGATCAAATGAGCAGTTCTTC. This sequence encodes CASSDTSGRSNEQFF.

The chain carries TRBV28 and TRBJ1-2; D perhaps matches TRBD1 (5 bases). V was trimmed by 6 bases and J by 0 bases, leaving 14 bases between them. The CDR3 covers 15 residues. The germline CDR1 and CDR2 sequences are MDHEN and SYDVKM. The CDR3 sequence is CASSHGTAANYGYTF. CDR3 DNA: TGTGCCAGCAGCCATGGGACCGCCGCTAACTATGGCTACACCTTC.

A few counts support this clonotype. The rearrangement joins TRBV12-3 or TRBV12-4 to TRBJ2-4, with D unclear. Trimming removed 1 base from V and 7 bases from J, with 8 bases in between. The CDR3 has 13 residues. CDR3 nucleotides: TGTGCCAGCAGTTTAGACGGATCGAACATTCAGTACTTC. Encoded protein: CASSLDGSNIQYF.

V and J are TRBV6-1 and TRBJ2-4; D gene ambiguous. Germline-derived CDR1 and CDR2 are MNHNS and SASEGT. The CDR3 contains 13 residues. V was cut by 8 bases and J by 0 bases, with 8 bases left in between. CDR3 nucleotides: TGTGCCAGCGGACGAGGAGCCAAAAACATTCAGTACTTC. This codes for CASGRGAKNIQYF.

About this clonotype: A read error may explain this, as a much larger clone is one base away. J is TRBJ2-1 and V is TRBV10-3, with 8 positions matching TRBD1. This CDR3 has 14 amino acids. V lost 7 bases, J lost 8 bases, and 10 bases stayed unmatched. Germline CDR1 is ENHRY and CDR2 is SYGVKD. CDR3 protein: CAINGQGIVHEQFF. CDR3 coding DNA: TGTGCCATCAATGGACAGGGCATAGTTCATGAGCAGTTCTTC.

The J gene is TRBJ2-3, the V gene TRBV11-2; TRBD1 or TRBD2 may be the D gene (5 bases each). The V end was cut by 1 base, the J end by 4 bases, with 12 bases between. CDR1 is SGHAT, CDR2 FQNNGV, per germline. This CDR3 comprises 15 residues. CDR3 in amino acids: CASSLVQGPPDTQYF. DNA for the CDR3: TGTGCCAGCAGCTTAGTCCAGGGACCCCCAGATACGCAGTATTTT.

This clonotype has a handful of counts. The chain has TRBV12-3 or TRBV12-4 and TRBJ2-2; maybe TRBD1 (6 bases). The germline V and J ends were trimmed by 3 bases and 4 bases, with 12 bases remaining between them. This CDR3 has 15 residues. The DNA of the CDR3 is TGTGCCAGCAGTTTTAAGGGGGTTGGCACCGGGGAGCTGTTTTTT. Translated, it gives CASSFKGVGTGELFF.

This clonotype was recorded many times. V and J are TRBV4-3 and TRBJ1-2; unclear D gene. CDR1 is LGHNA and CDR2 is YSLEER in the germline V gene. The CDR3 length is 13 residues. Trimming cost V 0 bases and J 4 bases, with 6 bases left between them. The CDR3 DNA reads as TGCGCCAGCAGCCAAGAAGGGTCCTATGGCTACACCTTC. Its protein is CASSQEGSYGYTF.

The CDR3 loop is CASSQPTQGRSNQPQHF. The CDR3 region has the DNA TGCGCCAGCAGTCAACCTACGCAGGGTAGGAGCAATCAGCCCCAGCATTTT. The rearrangement links TRBV23-1 to TRBJ1-5; perhaps TRBD1 as D (5 bases). TRBV23-1 carries the ORF label, with uncertain function. This CDR3 has 17 residues. Trimming removed 2 bases at V and 1 base at J, with 15 bases between.

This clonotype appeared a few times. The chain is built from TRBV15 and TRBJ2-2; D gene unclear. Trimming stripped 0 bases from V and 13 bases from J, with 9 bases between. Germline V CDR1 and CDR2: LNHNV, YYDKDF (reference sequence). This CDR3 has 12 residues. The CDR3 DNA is TGTGCCACCAGCAGAGATCTTTCAGGGCTGTTTTTT. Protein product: CATSRDLSGLFF.

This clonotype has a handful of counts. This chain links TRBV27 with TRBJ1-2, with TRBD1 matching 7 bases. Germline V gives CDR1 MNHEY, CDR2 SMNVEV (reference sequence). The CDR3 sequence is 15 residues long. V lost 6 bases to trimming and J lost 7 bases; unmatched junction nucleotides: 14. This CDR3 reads CASRPTSGGRGGYTF. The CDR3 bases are TGTGCCAGCAGGCCAACATCAGGGGGGCGAGGTGGCTACACCTTC.